This T cell receptor (beta chain) was sequenced in a study of technical replicates of blood from several donors (dated by TCRdb to 2016 to 2017). For this clone: Its antigen remains undetermined. No much larger clone is present one base from it, and per-base qualities are unavailable.

Spanning cysteine to phenylalanine, the CDR3 consists of 17 amino acids. Only the CDR3 portion is preserved as DNA: 51 bases, with reading frame beginning at the first base. The germline V gene (reference sequence) specifies SEHNR as CDR1 and FQNEAQ as CDR2. Germline trimming: 4 bases from V, 1 base from J; junction bases outside gene matches: 6. The protocol used for the library was the immunoSEQ multiplex PCR assay. The clones in this table, taken by TCRdb from immuneACCESS, are in-frame only. Not every clone is retained; where verified, under half of the shortfall comes from an unresolved V gene, and the cause of the rest is unknown. Present in this sample are about 73,000 clones, approximately 93% of which were seen just once. Together, the top ten hold 0.25% of the sample.

The sequence was collected from a human donor in good health. The chain joins TRBV7-9 to TRBJ2-5; 13 of the junction bases match TRBD2. The sequencing input was T cells isolated from PBMCs. The CDR3 sequence is CASSSGRTSGSQETQYF. The sequence in DNA is TGTGCCAGCAGCTCCGGACGGACTAGCGGGAGCCAAGAGACCCAGTACTTC.